These 6 T cell receptor beta chains originate from one sample sequenced in a study of blood T cell repertoires in COVID-19. Measured with immunoSEQ multiplex PCR; TCRdb has only the in-frame clones, and not every one. The sample has about 74,000 clones; around nine tenths are singletons. Sequences were obtained from peripheral blood. All receptors derive from a man between 50 and 59 years old with acute or convalescent COVID-19.

The chain has TRBV6-5 and TRBJ1-5; D unresolved. CDR1 and CDR2 from the germline V gene are MNHEY and SVGAGI. V was trimmed by 7 bases and J by 5 bases, leaving 12 bases between them. CDR3 length: 13 residues. The CDR3: CASTSWEDQPQHF. CDR3 nucleotide sequence: TGTGCCAGCACCTCGTGGGAGGATCAGCCCCAGCATTTT.

Written as DNA, the CDR3 is TGTGCCAGCTCACCACCGATAGGGGGCAACACCGGGGAGCTGTTTTTT. Amino acids: CASSPPIGGNTGELFF. V is TRBV18 and J is TRBJ2-2, with 7 bases matching TRBD1. From germline, CDR1 is KGHSH and CDR2 LQKENI. V lost 0 bases, J lost 2 bases, and 3 bases stayed unmatched. The CDR3 is 16 amino acids. Looking up the rest from reference TRBV18 and TRBJ2-2 gives the full variable domain: NAGVMQNPRHLVRRRGQEARLRCSPMKGHSHVYWYRQLPEEGLKFMVYLQKENIIDESGMPKERFSAEFPKEGPSILRIQQVVRGDSAAYFCASSPPIGGNTGELFFGEGSRLTVL.

The chain employs TRBV29-1 and TRBJ1-2, with 10 bases that match TRBD1. The ends lost 3 bases at V and 4 bases at J; junction bases unmatched: 11. Germline loops: CDR1 SQVTM, CDR2 ANQGSEA. The length of the CDR3 is 16 residues. The DNA for the CDR3 is TGCAGCGTTGACGTCCCGGGACAGGGGCACATCTATGGCTACACCTTC. This encodes CSVDVPGQGHIYGYTF. The entire variable domain, with the rest obtained from reference TRBV29-1 and TRBJ1-2, is as follows: SAVISQKPSRDICQRGTSLTIQCQVDSQVTMMFWYRQQPGQSLTLIATANQGSEATYESGFVIDKFPISRPNLTFSTLTVSNMSPEDSSIYLCSVDVPGQGHIYGYTFGSGTRLTVV.

This rearrangement joins TRBV7-9 to TRBJ2-5, with 8 bases fitting TRBD1. The CDR3 extends over 16 amino acids. CDR1 is SEHNR and CDR2 is FQNEAQ in the germline V gene (reference sequence). The ends lost 6 bases at V and 4 bases at J; junction bases unmatched: 13. CDR3 nucleotides: TGTGCCAGCAGTCGAGGACAGGGAGGATGGGGAGAGACCCAGTACTTC. It is translated as CASSRGQGGWGETQYF.

The gene calls are TRBV7-9 and TRBJ1-4, with 9 bases matching TRBD1. Germline V gene sequence: CDR1 SEHNR, CDR2 FQNEAQ (reference sequence). The CDR3 spans 14 residues. The junction had 6 bases not matched to a gene; V was cut back by 5 bases and J by 8 bases. CDR3 region: CASSRTTGGEKLFF. The DNA for the CDR3 is TGTGCCAGCAGCCGAACAACAGGGGGCGAAAAACTGTTTTTT. Combining the CDR3 with reference TRBV7-9 and TRBJ1-4 gives the whole variable domain DTGVSQNPRHKITKRGQNVTFRCDPISEHNRLYWYRQTLGQGPEFLTYFQNEAQLEKSRLLSDRFSAERPKGSFSTLEIQRTEQGDSAMYLCASSRTTGGEKLFFGSGTQLSVL.

In its sample, this clone was seen once. The rearrangement links TRBV7-2 to TRBJ2-6, with D perhaps matching TRBD1 (6 bases). The CDR3 totals 15 residues. The germline CDR1 and CDR2 sequences are SGHTA and FQGNSA. Trimming shortened V by 5 bases and J by 4 bases, and 12 bases separated the two germline ends. CDR3 nucleotides: TGTGCCAGCAGCCCACAGGGTCCCGGGGCCAACGTCCTGACTTTC. The encoded protein is CASSPQGPGANVLTF.